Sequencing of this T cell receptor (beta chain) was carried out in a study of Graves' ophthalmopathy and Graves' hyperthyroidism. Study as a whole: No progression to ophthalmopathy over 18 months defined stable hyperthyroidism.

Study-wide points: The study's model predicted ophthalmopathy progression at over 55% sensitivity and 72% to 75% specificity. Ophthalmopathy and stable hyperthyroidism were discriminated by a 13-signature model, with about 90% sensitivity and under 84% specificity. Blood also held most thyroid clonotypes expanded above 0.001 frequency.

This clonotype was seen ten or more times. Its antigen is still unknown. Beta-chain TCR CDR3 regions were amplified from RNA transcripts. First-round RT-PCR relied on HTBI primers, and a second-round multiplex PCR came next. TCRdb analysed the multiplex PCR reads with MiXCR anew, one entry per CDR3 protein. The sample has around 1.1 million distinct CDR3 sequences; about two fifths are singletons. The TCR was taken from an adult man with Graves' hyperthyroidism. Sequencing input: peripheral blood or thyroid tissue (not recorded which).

CDR3 bases: TGCGCCAGCAGCCATCCAGGTGGGACTGAAGCTTTCTTT. This codes for CASSHPGGTEAFF. This rearrangement joins TRBV5-1 to TRBJ1-1; D ambiguous. Trimming stripped 4 bases from V and 5 bases from J, with 12 bases between. Germline V gene lookup returns CDR1 SGHRS and CDR2 YFSETQ. The CDR3 length is 13 residues.